A selection of T cell receptor beta chains follows, all from one sample in a study of T cell repertoires in cytomegalovirus infection. Their target antigens are unknown. TCRdb itself ran the reads through MiXCR, one entry per CDR3 protein. The data show 700,000 to 850,000 distinct CDR3 sequences, with over 25% seen just once and roughly 12% held by the top ten. The sample was cultured CD8+ T cells from PBMCs, taken from culture after CMV antigen stimulation. Every receptor here comes from a human donor in good health (CMV status not recorded). Some clones in this sample may be carry-over from other donors' samples. The CDR3 runs from the conserved cysteine through the conserved F or W. A D gene is named only where the DNA matches it firmly. Part of the rows lack a size; the others show once, few, many or a class for expanded clones.

abundance	d_gene	v_gene	j_gene	CDR3aa	CDR3nt
few	TRBD1	TRBV6-5	TRBJ2-4	CASSALIRDSKNIQYF	TGTGCCAGCAGTGCCTTAATTCGGGACAGCAAAAACATTCAGTACTTC
few	TRBD2	TRBV12-3/TRBV12-4	TRBJ2-5	CASSPYSGGSETQYF	TGTGCCAGCAGCCCTTACAGCGGGGGATCAGAGACCCAGTACTTC
NA	TRBD1	TRBV2	TRBJ2-1	CASVDPGTGGRNEQFF	TGTGCCAGTGTCGATCCCGGGACAGGGGGAAGGAATGAGCAGTTCTTC
NA	TRBD1	TRBV5-3	TRBJ1-2	CASSWRDRDDYGYTF	TGTGCCAGCAGCTGGCGGGACAGGGATGACTATGGCTACACCTTC
NA	NA	TRBV19	TRBJ1-1	CASSIQGPEAFF	TGTGCCAGTAGTATACAGGGGCCTGAAGCTTTCTTT
few	TRBD1	TRBV5-6	TRBJ1-2	CASSRDRGDSLYGYTF	TGTGCCAGCAGCCGGGACAGGGGCGATTCTCTCTATGGCTACACCTTC
few	NA	TRBV12-3/TRBV12-4	TRBJ2-2	CASSFERINTGELFF	TGTGCCAGCAGTTTTGAGCGGATAAACACCGGGGAGCTGTTTTTT
NA	NA	TRBV29-1	TRBJ1-2	CSETGYTF	TGCAGCGAAACTGGCTACACCTTC
NA	NA	TRBV6-8	TRBJ2-2	CASSAGSQVVLFF	TGTGCCAGCAGTGCCGGGTCTCAGGTGGTGCTGTTTTTT
few	TRBD2	TRBV6-5	TRBJ2-1	CASSQWGGLDEQFF	TGTGCCAGCAGTCAGTGGGGGGGGTTAGATGAGCAGTTCTTC
few	TRBD1	TRBV18	TRBJ2-6	CASSPTGSGANVLTF	TGTGCCAGCTCACCGACAGGGTCAGGGGCCAACGTCCTGACTTTC
many	NA	TRBV7-4	TRBJ1-1	CASSFGRGVNTEAFF	TGTGCCAGCAGCTTCGGCAGGGGCGTGAACACTGAAGCTTTCTTT
NA	NA	TRBV5-1	TRBJ2-2	CASSLDPARGMSGELFF	TGCGCCAGCAGCTTGGATCCGGCCCGGGGAATGAGCGGGGAGCTGTTTTTT
NA	TRBD1	TRBV19	TRBJ2-2	CASSISGQGEDTGELFF	TGTGCCAGTAGTATTTCGGGACAGGGTGAGGACACCGGGGAGCTGTTTTTT
few	NA	TRBV5-5	TRBJ1-6	CASSPGSPLHF	TGTGCCAGCAGCCCGGGGTCACCCCTCCACTTT
NA	TRBD2	TRBV7-3	TRBJ2-2	CASSFPGLEPPTGELFF	TGTGCCAGCAGTTTTCCGGGACTAGAGCCCCCCACCGGGGAGCTGTTTTTT
NA	NA	TRBV5-6	TRBJ2-1	CASSIGSSEQFF	TGTGCCAGCAGCATAGGGTCTTCCGAGCAGTTCTTC